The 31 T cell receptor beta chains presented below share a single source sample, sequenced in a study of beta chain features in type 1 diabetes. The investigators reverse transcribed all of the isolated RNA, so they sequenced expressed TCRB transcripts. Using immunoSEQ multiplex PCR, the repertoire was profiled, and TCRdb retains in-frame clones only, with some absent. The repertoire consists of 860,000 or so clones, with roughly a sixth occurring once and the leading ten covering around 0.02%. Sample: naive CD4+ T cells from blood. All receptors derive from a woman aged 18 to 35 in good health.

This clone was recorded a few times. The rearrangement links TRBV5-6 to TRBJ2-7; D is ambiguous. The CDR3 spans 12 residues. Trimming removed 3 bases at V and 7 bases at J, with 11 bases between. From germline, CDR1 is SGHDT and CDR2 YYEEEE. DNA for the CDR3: TGTGCCAGCAGCTCGGACGGCCCAGAGCAGTACTTC. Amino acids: CASSSDGPEQYF.

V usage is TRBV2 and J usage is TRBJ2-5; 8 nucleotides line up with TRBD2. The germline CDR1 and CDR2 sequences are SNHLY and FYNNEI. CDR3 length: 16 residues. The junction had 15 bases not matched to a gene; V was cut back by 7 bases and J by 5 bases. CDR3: CASTLGRGGEEETQYF. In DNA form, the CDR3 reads TGTGCCAGCACCCTAGGCCGGGGGGGAGAGGAGGAGACCCAGTACTTC.

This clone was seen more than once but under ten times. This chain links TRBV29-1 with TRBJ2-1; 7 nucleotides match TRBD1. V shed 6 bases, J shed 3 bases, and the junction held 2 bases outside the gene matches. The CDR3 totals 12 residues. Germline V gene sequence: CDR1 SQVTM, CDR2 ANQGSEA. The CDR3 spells CSVRDSYNEQFF. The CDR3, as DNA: TGCAGCGTGAGGGACAGCTACAATGAGCAGTTCTTC.

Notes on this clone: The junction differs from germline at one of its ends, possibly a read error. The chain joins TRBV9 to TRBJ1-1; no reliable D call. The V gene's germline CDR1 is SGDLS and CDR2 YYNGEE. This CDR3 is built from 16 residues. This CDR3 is CASSVGLAGTPTEVFF. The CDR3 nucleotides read TGTGCCAGCAGCGTAGGTCTGGCGGGAACACCCACAGAAGTTTTCTTT.

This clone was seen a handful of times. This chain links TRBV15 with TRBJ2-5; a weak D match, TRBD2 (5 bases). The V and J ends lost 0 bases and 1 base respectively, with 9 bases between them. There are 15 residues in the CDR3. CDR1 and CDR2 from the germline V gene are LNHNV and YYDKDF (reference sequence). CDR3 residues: CATSRDAGLQETQYF. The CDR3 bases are TGTGCCACCAGCAGAGACGCGGGCCTCCAAGAGACCCAGTACTTC.

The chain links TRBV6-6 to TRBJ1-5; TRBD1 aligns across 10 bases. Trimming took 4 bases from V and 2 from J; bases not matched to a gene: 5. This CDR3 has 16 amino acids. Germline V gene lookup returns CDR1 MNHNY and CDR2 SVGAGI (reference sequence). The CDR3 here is CASSSRTGGGNQPQHF. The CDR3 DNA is TGTGCCAGCAGTTCGAGGACAGGGGGGGGCAATCAGCCCCAGCATTTT.

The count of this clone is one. Here the CDR3 DNA reads TGCAGCGTTGAAGATCTTGACAGGGCGCGAGGGAATGAGCAGTTCTTC. This encodes CSVEDLDRARGNEQFF. This chain joins TRBV29-1 and TRBJ2-1, with 7 nucleotides matching TRBD1. The CDR3 runs 16 residues. The junction had 12 bases not matched to a gene; V was cut back by 0 bases and J by 7 bases. Per the germline V gene, CDR1 is SQVTM and CDR2 is ANQGSEA.

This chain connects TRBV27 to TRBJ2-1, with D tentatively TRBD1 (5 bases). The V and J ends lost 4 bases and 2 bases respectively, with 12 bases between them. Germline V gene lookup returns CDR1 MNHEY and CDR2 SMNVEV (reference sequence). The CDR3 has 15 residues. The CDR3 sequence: CASSSGAVAYNEQFF. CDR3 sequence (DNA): TGTGCCAGCAGTTCTGGGGCAGTTGCCTACAATGAGCAGTTCTTC.

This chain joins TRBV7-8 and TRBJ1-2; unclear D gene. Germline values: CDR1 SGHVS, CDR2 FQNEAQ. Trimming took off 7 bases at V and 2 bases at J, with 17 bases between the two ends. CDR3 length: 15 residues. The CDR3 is CASTALIKTNYGYTF. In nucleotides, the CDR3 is TGTGCCAGCACCGCCCTCATCAAGACAAACTATGGCTACACCTTC. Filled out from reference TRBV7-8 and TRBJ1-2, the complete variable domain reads GAGVSQSPRYKVAKRGQDVALRCDPISGHVSLFWYQQALGQGPEFLTYFQNEAQLDKSGLPSDRFFAERPEGSVSTLKIQRTQQEDSAVYLCASTALIKTNYGYTFGSGTRLTVV.

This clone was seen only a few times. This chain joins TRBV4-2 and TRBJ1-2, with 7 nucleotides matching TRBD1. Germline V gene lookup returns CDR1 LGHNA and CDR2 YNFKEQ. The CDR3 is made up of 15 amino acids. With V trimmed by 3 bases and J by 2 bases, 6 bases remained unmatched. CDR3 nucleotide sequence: TGTGCCAGCAGCCAGATTTGGGGACAGAACTATGGCTACACCTTC. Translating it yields CASSQIWGQNYGYTF.

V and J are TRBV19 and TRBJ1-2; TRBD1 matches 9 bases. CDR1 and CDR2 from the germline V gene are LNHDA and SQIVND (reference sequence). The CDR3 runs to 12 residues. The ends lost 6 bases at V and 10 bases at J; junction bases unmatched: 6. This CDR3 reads CASSRDRVSYTF. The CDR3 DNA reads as TGTGCCAGTAGCCGGGACAGGGTGTCCTACACCTTC.

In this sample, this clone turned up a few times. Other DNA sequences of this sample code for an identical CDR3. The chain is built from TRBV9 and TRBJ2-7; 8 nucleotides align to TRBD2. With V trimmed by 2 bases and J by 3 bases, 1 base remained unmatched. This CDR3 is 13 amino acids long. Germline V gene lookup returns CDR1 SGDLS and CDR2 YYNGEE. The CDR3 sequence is CASSVGGDYEQYF. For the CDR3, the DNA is TGTGCCAGCAGCGTCGGGGGGGACTACGAGCAGTACTTC. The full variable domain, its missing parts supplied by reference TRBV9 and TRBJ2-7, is DSGVTQTPKHLITATGQRVTLRCSPRSGDLSVYWYQQSLDQGLQFLIQYYNGEERAKGNILERFSAQQFPDLHSELNLSSLELGDSALYFCASSVGGDYEQYFGPGTRLTVT.

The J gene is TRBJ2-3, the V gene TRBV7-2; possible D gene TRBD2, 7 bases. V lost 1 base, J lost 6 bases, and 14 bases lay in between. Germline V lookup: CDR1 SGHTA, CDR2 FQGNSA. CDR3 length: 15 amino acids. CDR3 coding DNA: TGTGCCAGCAGCTTAGAGGGGGGGCCTCCGGATACGCAGTATTTT. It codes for CASSLEGGPPDTQYF.

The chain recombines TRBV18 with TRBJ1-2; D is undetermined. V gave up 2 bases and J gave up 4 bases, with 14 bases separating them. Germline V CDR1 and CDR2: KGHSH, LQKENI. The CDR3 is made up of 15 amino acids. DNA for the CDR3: TGTGCCAGCTCACCAGAAGGTCGCCCCCTCTATGGCTACACCTTC. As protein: CASSPEGRPLYGYTF. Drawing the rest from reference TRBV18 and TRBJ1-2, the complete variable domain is NAGVMQNPRHLVRRRGQEARLRCSPMKGHSHVYWYRQLPEEGLKFMVYLQKENIIDESGMPKERFSAEFPKEGPSILRIQQVVRGDSAAYFCASSPEGRPLYGYTFGSGTRLTVV.

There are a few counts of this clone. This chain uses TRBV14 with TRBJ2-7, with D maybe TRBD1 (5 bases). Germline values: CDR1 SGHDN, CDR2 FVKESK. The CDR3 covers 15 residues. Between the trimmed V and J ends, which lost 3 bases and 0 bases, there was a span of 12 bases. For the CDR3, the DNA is TGTGCCAGCAGCCAGCTCTCAGGGTTCTCCTACGAGCAGTACTTC. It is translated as CASSQLSGFSYEQYF. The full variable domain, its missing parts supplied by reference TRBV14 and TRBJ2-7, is EAGVTQFPSHSVIEKGQTVTLRCDPISGHDNLYWYRRVMGKEIKFLLHFVKESKQDESGMPNNRFLAERTGGTYSTLKVQPAELEDSGVYFCASSQLSGFSYEQYFGPGTRLTVT.

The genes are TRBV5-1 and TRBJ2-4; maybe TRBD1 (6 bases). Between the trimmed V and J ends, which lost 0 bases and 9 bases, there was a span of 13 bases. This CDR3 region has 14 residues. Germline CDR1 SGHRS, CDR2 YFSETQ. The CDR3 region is CASSLDRRGSIQYF. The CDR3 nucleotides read TGCGCCAGCAGCTTGGATCGCAGGGGCAGCATTCAGTACTTC.

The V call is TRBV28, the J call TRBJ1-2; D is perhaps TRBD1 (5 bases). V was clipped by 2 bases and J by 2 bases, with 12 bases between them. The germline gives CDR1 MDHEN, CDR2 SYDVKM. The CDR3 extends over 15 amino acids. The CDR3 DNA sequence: TGTGCCAGCAGTTTAGGAAACAGGTTGAACTATGGCTACACCTTC. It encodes CASSLGNRLNYGYTF.

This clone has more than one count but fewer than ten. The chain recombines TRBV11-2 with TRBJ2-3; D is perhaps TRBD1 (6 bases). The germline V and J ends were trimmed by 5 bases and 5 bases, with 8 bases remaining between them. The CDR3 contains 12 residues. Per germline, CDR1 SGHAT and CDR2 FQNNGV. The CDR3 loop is CASSQQGDTQYF. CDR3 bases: TGTGCCAGCAGCCAACAGGGAGATACGCAGTATTTT.

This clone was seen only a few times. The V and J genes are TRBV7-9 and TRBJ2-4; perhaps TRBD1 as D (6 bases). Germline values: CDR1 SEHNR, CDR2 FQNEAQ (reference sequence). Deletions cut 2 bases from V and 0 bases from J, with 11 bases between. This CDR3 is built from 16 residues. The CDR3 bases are TGTGCCAGCAGCTTAACAGGGACATCAGCCAAAAACATTCAGTACTTC. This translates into CASSLTGTSAKNIQYF. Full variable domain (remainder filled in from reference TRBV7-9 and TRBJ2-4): DTGVSQNPRHKITKRGQNVTFRCDPISEHNRLYWYRQTLGQGPEFLTYFQNEAQLEKSRLLSDRFSAERPKGSFSTLEIQRTEQGDSAMYLCASSLTGTSAKNIQYFGAGTRLSVL.

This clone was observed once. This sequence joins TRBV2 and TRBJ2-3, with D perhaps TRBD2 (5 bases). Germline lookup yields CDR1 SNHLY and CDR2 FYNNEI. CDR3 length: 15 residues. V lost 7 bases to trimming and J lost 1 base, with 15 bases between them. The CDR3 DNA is TGTGCCAGCACGTGGGAGTTGATTGGCACAGATACGCAGTATTTT. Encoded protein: CASTWELIGTDTQYF.

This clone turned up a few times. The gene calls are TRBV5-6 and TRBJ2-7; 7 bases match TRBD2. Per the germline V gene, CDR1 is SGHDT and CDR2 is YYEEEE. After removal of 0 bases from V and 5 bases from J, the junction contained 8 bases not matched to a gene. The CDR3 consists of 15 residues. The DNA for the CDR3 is TGTGCCAGCAGCTTGGCCCTAGCGGCGCACGACGAGCAGTACTTC. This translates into CASSLALAAHDEQYF.

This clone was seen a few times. CDR3: CASSPWLAGGHYEQFF. In DNA form, the CDR3 reads TGTGCCAGCAGCCCCTGGCTAGCGGGAGGGCACTATGAGCAGTTCTTC. The genes are TRBV7-9 and TRBJ2-1, with 12 positions matching TRBD2. This CDR3 has 16 amino acids. After removal of 5 bases from V and 8 bases from J, the junction contained 10 bases not matched to a gene. Germline assignment: CDR1 SEHNR and CDR2 FQNEAQ (reference sequence).

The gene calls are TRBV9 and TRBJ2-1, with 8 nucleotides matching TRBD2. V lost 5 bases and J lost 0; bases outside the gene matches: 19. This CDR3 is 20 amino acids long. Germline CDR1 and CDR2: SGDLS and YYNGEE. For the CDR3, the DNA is TGTGCCAGCAGTTCCTACCCGGCGGGACTAGGCAGGGTCTCCTACAATGAGCAGTTCTTC. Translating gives CASSSYPAGLGRVSYNEQFF.

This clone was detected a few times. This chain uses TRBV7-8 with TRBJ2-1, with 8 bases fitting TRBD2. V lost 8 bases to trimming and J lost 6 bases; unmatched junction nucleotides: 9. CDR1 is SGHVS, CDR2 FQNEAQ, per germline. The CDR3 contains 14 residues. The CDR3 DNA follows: TGTGCCAGCGGGCCCCAACTAGCGGCCAATGAGCAGTTCTTC. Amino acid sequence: CASGPQLAANEQFF.

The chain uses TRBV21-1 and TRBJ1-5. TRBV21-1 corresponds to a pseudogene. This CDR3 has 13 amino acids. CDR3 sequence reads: CASSKTVAQPQHF. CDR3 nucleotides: TGTGCCAGCAGCAAGACTGTGGCGCAGCCCCAGCATTTT.

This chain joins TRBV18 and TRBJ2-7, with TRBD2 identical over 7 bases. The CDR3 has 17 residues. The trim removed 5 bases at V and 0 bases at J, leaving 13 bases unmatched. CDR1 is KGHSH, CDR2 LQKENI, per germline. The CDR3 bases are TGTGCCAGCTCAGACCACCATCAGGGCGGGAGCTCCTACGAGCAGTACTTC. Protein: CASSDHHQGGSSYEQYF.

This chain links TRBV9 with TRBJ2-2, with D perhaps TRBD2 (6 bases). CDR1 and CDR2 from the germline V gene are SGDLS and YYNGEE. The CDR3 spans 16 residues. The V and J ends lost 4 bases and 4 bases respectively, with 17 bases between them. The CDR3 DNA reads TGTGCCAGCAGCCCTCTAGCGTTAGCGAGCACCGGGGAGCTGTTTTTT. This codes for CASSPLALASTGELFF.

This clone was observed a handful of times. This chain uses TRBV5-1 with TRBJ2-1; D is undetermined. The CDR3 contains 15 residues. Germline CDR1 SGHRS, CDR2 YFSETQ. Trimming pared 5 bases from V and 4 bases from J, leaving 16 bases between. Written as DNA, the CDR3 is TGCGCCAGCAGTTTCGACACCGGAGTATACAATGAGCAGTTCTTC. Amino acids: CASSFDTGVYNEQFF. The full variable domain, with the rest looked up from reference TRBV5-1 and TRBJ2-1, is KAGVTQTPRYLIKTRGQQVTLSCSPISGHRSVSWYQQTPGQGLQFLFEYFSETQRNKGNFPGRFSGRQFSNSRSEMNVSTLELGDSALYLCASSFDTGVYNEQFFGPGTRLTVL.

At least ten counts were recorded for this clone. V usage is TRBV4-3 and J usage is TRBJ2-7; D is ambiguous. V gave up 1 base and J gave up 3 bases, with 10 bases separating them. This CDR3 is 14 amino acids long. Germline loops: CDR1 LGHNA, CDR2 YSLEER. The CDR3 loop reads CASSQVLVGYEQYF. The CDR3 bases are TGCGCCAGCAGCCAAGTTCTAGTCGGCTACGAGCAGTACTTC.

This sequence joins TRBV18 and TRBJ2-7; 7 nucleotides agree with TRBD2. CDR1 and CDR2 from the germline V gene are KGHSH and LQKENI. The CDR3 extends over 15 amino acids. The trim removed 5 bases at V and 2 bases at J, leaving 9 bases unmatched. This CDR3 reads CASSFSSGGTYEQYF. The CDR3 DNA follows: TGTGCCAGCTCATTTTCTAGCGGCGGCACCTACGAGCAGTACTTC.

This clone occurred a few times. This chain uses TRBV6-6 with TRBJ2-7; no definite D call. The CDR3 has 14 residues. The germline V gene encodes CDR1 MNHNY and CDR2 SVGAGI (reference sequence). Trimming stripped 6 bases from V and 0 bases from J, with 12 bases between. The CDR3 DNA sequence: TGTGCCAGCAGCCCTCAGTCTTCCTCCTACGAGCAGTACTTC. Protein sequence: CASSPQSSSYEQYF.